This T cell receptor (beta chain) was captured by sequencing in a study of blood T cell repertoires in COVID-19. The CDR3 extends over 13 amino acids. Trimming took off 1 base at V and 7 bases at J, with 8 bases between the two ends. Profiled with immunoSEQ multiplex PCR; TCRdb holds only in-frame clones, not every one. The sample includes about 140,000 clones, 80% to 90% of them seen just once. Sample: peripheral blood. The chain employs TRBV12-3 or TRBV12-4 and TRBJ1-5; perhaps TRBD1 as D (6 bases). This receptor was obtained from a man in his sixties with active or convalescent COVID-19. The CDR3 nucleotides are TGTGCCAGCAGTTTAGGGGGGCCGCAGCCCCAGCATTTT. Protein product: CASSLGGPQPQHF.